This T cell receptor beta chain stems from a study of T-cell memory formation after mild COVID-19. As for the study in general: TCR clustering was largely donor specific.

This clonotype appeared many times. The antigen remains undetermined. Per germline, CDR1 SGHRS and CDR2 YFSETQ. Between the trimmed V and J ends, which lost 1 base and 0 bases, there was a span of 10 bases. This CDR3 is 16 amino acids long. A single record per CDR3 protein comes from TCRdb applying MiXCR to the 5' RACE reads. The sample gives hundreds of thousands of distinct CDR3 sequences, roughly an eighth of which show up once; 22% is in the top ten. Study-wide points: Clones shrinking between day 15 and 85 showed a balanced CD4/CD8 split, and those that grew later tilted toward CD4+. Researchers could not confirm that second-wave clones peaking on day 37 targeted SARS-CoV-2. Memory cells collected pre-infection included some clones that later responded, suggesting cross-reactive memory joined.

This TCR derives from a man younger than 35 who had mild COVID-19 (a few samples of this study predate the infection). Cell type and time point are not known. The source material was PBMCs or a T cell subset sorted from them (not recorded which). The chain joins TRBV5-1 to TRBJ2-2; D not resolved. Here the CDR3 reads CASSLSVRTNTGELFF. DNA of the CDR3: TGCGCCAGCAGCTTGTCAGTCCGAACGAACACCGGGGAGCTGTTTTTT.